A selection of T cell receptor beta chains follows, all from one sample in a study of cytomegalovirus exposure and HLA in healthy donors. This table comes from immunoSEQ multiplex PCR, and its TCRdb copy is limited to in-frame clones, with some not included. The data contain more than 150,000 clones, 70% to 90% of them singletons. The sample taken for sequencing was PBMCs. These receptors all stem from a man aged 18 to 29 in good health and CMV-seropositive. Each CDR3 is given with its conserved first and last residue.

v_gene: TRBV9
j_gene: TRBJ1-6
len: 15
CDR3aa: CASRVGDRHNSPLHF

v_gene: TRBV6-4
j_gene: TRBJ1-1
len: 13
CDR3aa: CASSDPPHTEAFF

v_gene: TRBV7-2
j_gene: TRBJ2-7
len: 12
CDR3aa: CASSFHSYEQYF

v_gene: TRBV5-1
j_gene: TRBJ2-5
len: 13
CDR3aa: CASSLPQQETQYF

v_gene: TRBV29-1
j_gene: TRBJ2-3
len: 12
CDR3aa: CSARTETDTQYF

v_gene: TRBV5-1
j_gene: TRBJ2-1
len: 13
CDR3aa: CASSLVAGTEQFF

v_gene: TRBV6-6
j_gene: TRBJ2-5
len: 16
CDR3aa: CASSVLAGGPVETQYF

v_gene: TRBV5-1
j_gene: TRBJ2-1
len: 16
CDR3aa: CASSPRTSGIYNEQFF

v_gene: TRBV9
j_gene: TRBJ2-7
len: 12
CDR3aa: CASSPGGYEQYF

v_gene: TRBV5-4
j_gene: TRBJ1-5
len: 15
CDR3aa: CASSPVREKNQPQHF

v_gene: TRBV15
j_gene: -
len: 14
CDR3aa: CATSTTWPSGEQYF

v_gene: TRBV19
j_gene: TRBJ1-2
len: 11
CDR3aa: CATWGSYGYTF

v_gene: TRBV4-1
j_gene: TRBJ1-1
len: 14
CDR3aa: CASSQVGRNAEAFF

v_gene: TRBV5-1
j_gene: TRBJ1-1
len: 13
CDR3aa: CASSLDRPVMAFF

v_gene: TRBV5-1
j_gene: TRBJ1-1
len: 14
CDR3aa: CASATGVRNTAAFF

v_gene: TRBV5-1
j_gene: TRBJ2-1
len: 18
CDR3aa: CASQVSFSGGVMLNEQFF

v_gene: TRBV5-8
j_gene: TRBJ2-1
len: 15
CDR3aa: CASSRGTSGGNEQFF

v_gene: TRBV5-6
j_gene: TRBJ1-1
len: 11
CDR3aa: CASIKNTEAFF

v_gene: TRBV19
j_gene: TRBJ2-7
len: 13
CDR3aa: CASSIRTTYEQYF

v_gene: TRBV7-2
j_gene: TRBJ1-3
len: 14
CDR3aa: CASSIRQGGNTIYF

v_gene: TRBV6-4
j_gene: TRBJ2-1
len: 14
CDR3aa: CASSDSSGGNEQFF

v_gene: TRBV7-6
j_gene: TRBJ2-5
len: 18
CDR3aa: CASSLIEPSDRGGETQYF

v_gene: TRBV7-9
j_gene: TRBJ2-1
len: 14
CDR3aa: CSSSSRGGPGEQFF

v_gene: TRBV10-3
j_gene: TRBJ1-2
len: 16
CDR3aa: CAISEKSAGATYGYTF

v_gene: TRBV6-5
j_gene: TRBJ1-2
len: 15
CDR3aa: CASSYSPGANYGYTF

v_gene: TRBV5-1
j_gene: TRBJ1-1
len: 15
CDR3aa: CASRRRTVGNTEAFF

v_gene: TRBV28
j_gene: TRBJ1-5
len: 21
CDR3aa: CASSPNKWVREGSDSNQPQHF

v_gene: TRBV6-5
j_gene: TRBJ2-6
len: 16
CDR3aa: CASSYGPGAGANVLTF

v_gene: TRBV23-1
j_gene: TRBJ2-3
len: 17
CDR3aa: CASSQKGWTELTDTQYF

v_gene: TRBV2
j_gene: TRBJ1-5
len: 14
CDR3aa: CASSGQARNQPQHF

v_gene: TRBV30
j_gene: TRBJ2-5
len: 16
CDR3aa: CACTNTGVTTQETQYF

v_gene: TRBV6-6
j_gene: TRBJ2-7
len: 14
CDR3aa: CASSYGGALDEQYF

v_gene: TRBV9
j_gene: TRBJ2-5
len: 10
CDR3aa: CASAGETQYF

v_gene: TRBV19
j_gene: TRBJ1-2
len: 14
CDR3aa: CASSAGSLAYGYTF

v_gene: TRBV9
j_gene: TRBJ1-5
len: 14
CDR3aa: CASSVGQGNQPQHF

v_gene: TRBV6-4
j_gene: TRBJ2-3
len: 14
CDR3aa: CASSDGLDSDTQYF

v_gene: TRBV7-8
j_gene: TRBJ2-3
len: 16
CDR3aa: CASSSHGRGGQGTQYF

v_gene: TRBV9
j_gene: TRBJ2-3
len: 14
CDR3aa: CARNWDRVEDTQYF

v_gene: TRBV5-1
j_gene: TRBJ1-4
len: 15
CDR3aa: CASSPTTVKDEKLFF

v_gene: TRBV5-1
j_gene: TRBJ2-5
len: 16
CDR3aa: CASSPLAGANQETQYF